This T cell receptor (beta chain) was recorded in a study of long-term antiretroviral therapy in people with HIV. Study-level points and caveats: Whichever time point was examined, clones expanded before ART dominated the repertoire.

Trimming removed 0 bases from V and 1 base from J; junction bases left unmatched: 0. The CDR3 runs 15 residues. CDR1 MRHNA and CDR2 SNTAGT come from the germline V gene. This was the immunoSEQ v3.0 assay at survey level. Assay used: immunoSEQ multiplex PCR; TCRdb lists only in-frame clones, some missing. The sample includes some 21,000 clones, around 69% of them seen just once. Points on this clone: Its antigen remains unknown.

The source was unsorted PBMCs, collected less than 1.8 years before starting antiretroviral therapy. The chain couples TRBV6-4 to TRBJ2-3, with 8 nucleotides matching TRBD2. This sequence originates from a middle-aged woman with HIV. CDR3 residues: CASSDSRGGTDTQYF. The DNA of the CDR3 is TGTGCCAGCAGTGACTCGCGGGGGGGCACAGATACGCAGTATTTT.